A selection of T cell receptor beta chains follows, all from one sample in a study of cytomegalovirus exposure and HLA in healthy donors. Data came from immunoSEQ multiplex PCR; TCRdb stores just in-frame clones and leaves some out. This sample has some 250,000 clones, with around 86% found just once. Sequencing input: PBMCs. Every receptor here comes from a woman aged 25 to 39 in good health and CMV-seropositive. Both conserved end residues are part of each CDR3. The order of the fields is V gene, J gene, D gene, clone size, CDR3 DNA, CDR3 protein. A D gene is named only where the DNA matches it firmly. Clone size is not always given. Where it is, it says once, few, many or a class for expanded clones.

v_call: TRBV5-1
j_call: TRBJ2-7
d_call: TRBD2
clone_size: NA
cdr3_nt: TGCGCCAGCAGCTCCCTCGGGGGGTTGGTATACGAGCAGTACTTC
cdr3_aa: CASSSLGGLVYEQYF

v_call: TRBV18
j_call: TRBJ2-6
d_call: TRBD1
clone_size: NA
cdr3_nt: TGTGCCAGCTCACCATCGTTAGGGGGCTCAGGGGCCAACGTCCTGACTTTC
cdr3_aa: CASSPSLGGSGANVLTF

v_call: TRBV5-6
j_call: TRBJ2-3
d_call: NA
clone_size: NA
cdr3_nt: TGTGCCAGCAGCGGTTACAGGGTCTCAGATACGCAGTATTTT
cdr3_aa: CASSGYRVSDTQYF

v_call: TRBV15
j_call: TRBJ2-7
d_call: TRBD1
clone_size: NA
cdr3_nt: TGTGCCACCAGCATCCGACAGGGAACCTTCTACGAGCAGTACTTC
cdr3_aa: CATSIRQGTFYEQYF

v_call: TRBV2
j_call: TRBJ2-7
d_call: TRBD2
clone_size: NA
cdr3_nt: TGTGCCAGCAGGCAGGGACTAGCGGGGCCCTACGAGCAGTACTTC
cdr3_aa: CASRQGLAGPYEQYF

v_call: TRBV5-6
j_call: TRBJ2-1
d_call: TRBD2
clone_size: NA
cdr3_nt: TGTGCCAGCAGCTTGGGTCCTAGCGGGCGGACGTACAATGAGCAGTTCTTC
cdr3_aa: CASSLGPSGRTYNEQFF

v_call: TRBV19
j_call: TRBJ2-7
d_call: NA
clone_size: NA
cdr3_nt: TGTGCCAGTAGTATTGACAGGAGTGTCACGTACGAGCAGTACTTC
cdr3_aa: CASSIDRSVTYEQYF

v_call: TRBV7-9
j_call: TRBJ1-5
d_call: TRBD1
clone_size: NA
cdr3_nt: TGTGCCAGCAGCTCATCAGGGGGGCCGAACCATAATCAGCCCCAGCATTTT
cdr3_aa: CASSSSGGPNHNQPQHF

v_call: TRBV7-9
j_call: TRBJ2-5
d_call: TRBD1
clone_size: once
cdr3_nt: TGTGCCAGCAGCCCTGGACAGGGTTCGGAGACCCAGTACTTC
cdr3_aa: CASSPGQGSETQYF

v_call: TRBV10-2
j_call: TRBJ2-7
d_call: TRBD2
clone_size: few
cdr3_nt: TGCGCCAGCAGGTTAGCGGGTGCCTACGAGCAGTACTTC
cdr3_aa: CASRLAGAYEQYF

v_call: TRBV27
j_call: TRBJ1-2
d_call: TRBD1
clone_size: once
cdr3_nt: TGTGCCAGCAGTTTAGGGGTACAGGGGGAGTATGGCTACACCTTC
cdr3_aa: CASSLGVQGEYGYTF

v_call: TRBV10-1
j_call: TRBJ1-2
d_call: NA
clone_size: once
cdr3_nt: TGCGCCAGCAGTGAGTCGGGGCCTCCACGGGATGGCTACACCTTC
cdr3_aa: CASSESGPPRDGYTF

v_call: TRBV18
j_call: TRBJ2-3
d_call: TRBD2
clone_size: NA
cdr3_nt: TGTGCCAGCTCACCGGCTAGCGGGAGGGATACGCAGTATTTT
cdr3_aa: CASSPASGRDTQYF

v_call: TRBV14
j_call: TRBJ2-5
d_call: TRBD2
clone_size: NA
cdr3_nt: TGTGCCAGCAGCCCCCTTGTGTTGGGCGGGAGCCTCCTGACCCAGTACTTC
cdr3_aa: CASSPLVLGGSLLTQYF

v_call: TRBV30
j_call: TRBJ2-5
d_call: NA
clone_size: NA
cdr3_nt: TGTGCCTGGAGGCGAGGAGAGACCCAGTACTTC
cdr3_aa: CAWRRGETQYF

v_call: TRBV7-8
j_call: TRBJ2-3
d_call: NA
clone_size: NA
cdr3_nt: TGTGCCAGCAGCCGATTAAAGCTAGACACAGATACGCAGTATTTT
cdr3_aa: CASSRLKLDTDTQYF

v_call: TRBV30
j_call: TRBJ2-7
d_call: NA
clone_size: NA
cdr3_nt: TGTGCCTGGAGCGGGGGACTCTACGAGCAGTACTTC
cdr3_aa: CAWSGGLYEQYF

v_call: TRBV19
j_call: TRBJ2-7
d_call: TRBD2
clone_size: NA
cdr3_nt: TGTGCCACTCAATCGTCGGTAGCGGGCGGGGACGAGCAGTACTTC
cdr3_aa: CATQSSVAGGDEQYF

v_call: TRBV30
j_call: TRBJ2-7
d_call: TRBD2
clone_size: NA
cdr3_nt: TGTGCCTGGGGTTCGGGACTAGCGGGAAACTACGAGCAGTACTTC
cdr3_aa: CAWGSGLAGNYEQYF

v_call: TRBV30
j_call: TRBJ2-3
d_call: TRBD2
clone_size: NA
cdr3_nt: TGTGCCTCGACCTCGGCTAGCGGCAGCACAGATACGCAGTATTTT
cdr3_aa: CASTSASGSTDTQYF

v_call: TRBV2
j_call: TRBJ2-5
d_call: NA
clone_size: NA
cdr3_nt: TGTGCCAGCAGTGACTCGACAGGAGTAAGGCAAGAGACCCAGTACTTC
cdr3_aa: CASSDSTGVRQETQYF

v_call: TRBV5-5
j_call: TRBJ2-7
d_call: NA
clone_size: NA
cdr3_nt: TGTGCCAGCAGCTTTGAGGGTAGCTCCTACGAGCAGTACTTC
cdr3_aa: CASSFEGSSYEQYF

v_call: TRBV5-1
j_call: TRBJ2-7
d_call: TRBD2
clone_size: NA
cdr3_nt: TGCGCCAGCAGTCAAACCGGGACTAGCGGGATCGAGCAGTACTTC
cdr3_aa: CASSQTGTSGIEQYF

v_call: TRBV6-1
j_call: TRBJ2-7
d_call: TRBD1
clone_size: few
cdr3_nt: TGTGCCAGCAGTGAACATAACAGGGGGTACGAGCAGTACTTC
cdr3_aa: CASSEHNRGYEQYF

v_call: TRBV13
j_call: TRBJ2-3
d_call: TRBD1
clone_size: NA
cdr3_nt: TGTGCCAGCAGCATACGGACAGGGGGGGAAGATACGCAGTATTTT
cdr3_aa: CASSIRTGGEDTQYF

v_call: TRBV28
j_call: TRBJ2-7
d_call: NA
clone_size: few
cdr3_nt: TGTGCCAGCAGTTTACGCAGACTATGGCTGGGAGAGCAGTACTTC
cdr3_aa: CASSLRRLWLGEQYF

v_call: TRBV5-1
j_call: TRBJ1-2
d_call: TRBD1
clone_size: NA
cdr3_nt: TGCGCCAGCAGCCGGGACAGGTCCTATGGCTACACCTTC
cdr3_aa: CASSRDRSYGYTF

v_call: TRBV2
j_call: TRBJ2-2
d_call: TRBD1
clone_size: NA
cdr3_nt: TGTGCCAGCACCGTGACAGGGGCCGGGGAGCTGTTTTTT
cdr3_aa: CASTVTGAGELFF

v_call: TRBV28
j_call: TRBJ1-1
d_call: NA
clone_size: few
cdr3_nt: TGTGCCAGCAGTCCAGGGGCCGCGGGAGCTTTCTTT
cdr3_aa: CASSPGAAGAFF

v_call: TRBV5-1
j_call: TRBJ1-4
d_call: TRBD1
clone_size: NA
cdr3_nt: TGCGCCAGCAGCCCGTCACAGGGGGGTGCTTATGGCGTTGAAAAACTGTTTTTT
cdr3_aa: CASSPSQGGAYGVEKLFF

v_call: TRBV5-1
j_call: TRBJ2-5
d_call: TRBD2
clone_size: NA
cdr3_nt: TGCGCCAGCAGCTTGGTCGGTAGCGGGACTCCCCAGACCCAGTACTTC
cdr3_aa: CASSLVGSGTPQTQYF

v_call: TRBV7-9
j_call: TRBJ1-1
d_call: NA
clone_size: NA
cdr3_nt: TGTGCCAGCAGTTTAGGGAGTGTTGACACTGAAGCTTTCTTT
cdr3_aa: CASSLGSVDTEAFF

v_call: TRBV6-5
j_call: TRBJ1-5
d_call: TRBD1
clone_size: NA
cdr3_nt: TGTGCCAGCAGCCCAAGACAGGGAGATCAGCCCCAGCATTTT
cdr3_aa: CASSPRQGDQPQHF

v_call: TRBV6-1
j_call: TRBJ2-7
d_call: TRBD1
clone_size: NA
cdr3_nt: TGTGCCAGCAGAACCGTACCAGGGGGCTCCTACGAGCAGTACTTC
cdr3_aa: CASRTVPGGSYEQYF

v_call: TRBV4-2
j_call: TRBJ2-1
d_call: NA
clone_size: NA
cdr3_nt: TGTGCCAGCAGCCAAGTAGGAATAGCTGTGAATGAGCAGTTCTTC
cdr3_aa: CASSQVGIAVNEQFF

v_call: TRBV18
j_call: TRBJ1-2
d_call: NA
clone_size: few
cdr3_nt: TGTGCCAGCTCAGCAGGGGAGAACTATGGCTACACCTTC
cdr3_aa: CASSAGENYGYTF

v_call: TRBV7-9
j_call: TRBJ2-7
d_call: TRBD2
clone_size: NA
cdr3_nt: TGTGCCAGCAGCGGGACTAGCGGGAGAGAATTTTACGAGCAGTACTTC
cdr3_aa: CASSGTSGREFYEQYF

v_call: TRBV6-1
j_call: TRBJ1-5
d_call: NA
clone_size: NA
cdr3_nt: TGTGCCAGCAGTGAAGTATCAGGGAGCAATCAGCCCCAGCATTTT
cdr3_aa: CASSEVSGSNQPQHF

v_call: TRBV28
j_call: TRBJ2-6
d_call: TRBD1
clone_size: NA
cdr3_nt: TGTGCCAGCAGTAAGGGACAGTATTTCTCTGGGGCCAACGTCCTGACTTTC
cdr3_aa: CASSKGQYFSGANVLTF

v_call: TRBV9
j_call: TRBJ2-1
d_call: TRBD2
clone_size: NA
cdr3_nt: TGTGCCAGCAGCCCCGAGGTAGCGGGAGTTAATGAGCAGTTCTTC
cdr3_aa: CASSPEVAGVNEQFF

v_call: TRBV5-4
j_call: TRBJ2-1
d_call: TRBD2
clone_size: NA
cdr3_nt: TGTGCCAGCAGCTTGCCGGGAGGGGGGCATAATGAGCAGTTCTTC
cdr3_aa: CASSLPGGGHNEQFF

v_call: TRBV30
j_call: TRBJ2-3
d_call: TRBD2
clone_size: NA
cdr3_nt: TGTGCCTGGAGCTCCGGGACTAGCGGGAGGGCCCTCTCCGATACGCAGTATTTT
cdr3_aa: CAWSSGTSGRALSDTQYF

v_call: TRBV4-1
j_call: TRBJ1-5
d_call: NA
clone_size: NA
cdr3_nt: TGCGCCAGCAGCCTTGGCGAAGGGACAAAGAATCAGCCCCAGCATTTT
cdr3_aa: CASSLGEGTKNQPQHF

v_call: TRBV5-1
j_call: TRBJ2-3
d_call: NA
clone_size: NA
cdr3_nt: TGCGCCAGCAGCTGGGGGGATCGTATCCGAATCGGGGATACGCAGTATTTT
cdr3_aa: CASSWGDRIRIGDTQYF

v_call: TRBV29-1
j_call: TRBJ1-2
d_call: TRBD1
clone_size: NA
cdr3_nt: TGCAGCGTTGAAGATATAAGACAGGGTGGCTACACCTTC
cdr3_aa: CSVEDIRQGGYTF

v_call: TRBV9
j_call: TRBJ2-5
d_call: TRBD1
clone_size: NA
cdr3_nt: TGTGCCAGCAGCTTTCAGGGGGCCGAGGCGGAGACCCAGTACTTC
cdr3_aa: CASSFQGAEAETQYF

v_call: TRBV9
j_call: TRBJ2-5
d_call: NA
clone_size: NA
cdr3_nt: TGTGCCAGCAGCGTAAACAACAGAGAGACCCAGTACTTC
cdr3_aa: CASSVNNRETQYF

v_call: TRBV5-1
j_call: TRBJ1-4
d_call: NA
clone_size: NA
cdr3_nt: TGCGCCAGCAAGATGGAAGCGGCTAATGAAAAACTGTTTTTT
cdr3_aa: CASKMEAANEKLFF